This TCR beta chain was recovered during a study of T cell responses to AZD1222 COVID-19 vaccine. Points from the study as a whole: Nearly half of spike-specific TCRs reportedly go after variant regions that carry no mutations. Of the AZD1222 recipients, only six were seropositive at baseline.

This clone was counted between two and nine times. Its matching antigen is unknown. This CDR3 region has 15 residues. The V end lost 2 bases, the J end lost 1 base, and 10 bases lay between the germline ends. The germline V gene has CDR1 WNHNN and CDR2 SYGVQD (reference sequence). Sequenced by immunoSEQ multiplex PCR; TCRdb stores in-frame clones only, minus some. Of over 130,000 clones in the sample, 85% to 90% were seen once. Material: peripheral blood, obtained 28 days after the second AZD1222 dose. The source of this sequence is an adult who received the AZD1222 COVID-19 vaccine. The chain combines TRBV10-1 with TRBJ2-3; D is perhaps TRBD2 (5 bases). The CDR3 reads CASSERGKGTDTQYF. The CDR3, as DNA: TGCGCCAGCAGTGAGCGGGGAAAGGGCACAGATACGCAGTATTTT.